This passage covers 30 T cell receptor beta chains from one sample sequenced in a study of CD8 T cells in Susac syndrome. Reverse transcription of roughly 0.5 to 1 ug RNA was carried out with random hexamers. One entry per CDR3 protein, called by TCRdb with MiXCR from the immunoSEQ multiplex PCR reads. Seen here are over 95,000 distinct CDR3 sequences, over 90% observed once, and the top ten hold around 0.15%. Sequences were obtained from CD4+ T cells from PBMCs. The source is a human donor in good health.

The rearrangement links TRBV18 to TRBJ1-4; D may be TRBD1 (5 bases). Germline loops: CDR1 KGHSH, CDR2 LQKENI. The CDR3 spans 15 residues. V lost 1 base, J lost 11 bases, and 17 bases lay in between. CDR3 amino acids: CASSPHVGPGGKLFF. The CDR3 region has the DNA TGTGCCAGCTCACCACACGTGGGGCCCGGTGGGAAACTGTTTTTT.

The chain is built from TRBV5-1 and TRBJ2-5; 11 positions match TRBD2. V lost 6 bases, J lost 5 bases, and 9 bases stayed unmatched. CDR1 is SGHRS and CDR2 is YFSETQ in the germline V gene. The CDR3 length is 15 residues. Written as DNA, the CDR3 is TGCGCCAGCACCCGACTAGCGGGGATCGAGGAGACCCAGTACTTC. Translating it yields CASTRLAGIEETQYF.

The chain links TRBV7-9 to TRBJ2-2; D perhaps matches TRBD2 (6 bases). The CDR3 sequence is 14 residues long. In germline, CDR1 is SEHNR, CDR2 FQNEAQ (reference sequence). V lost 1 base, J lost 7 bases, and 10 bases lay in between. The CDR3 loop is CASSLVGSGGELFF. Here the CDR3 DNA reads TGTGCCAGCAGCTTAGTAGGTAGCGGCGGGGAGCTGTTTTTT.

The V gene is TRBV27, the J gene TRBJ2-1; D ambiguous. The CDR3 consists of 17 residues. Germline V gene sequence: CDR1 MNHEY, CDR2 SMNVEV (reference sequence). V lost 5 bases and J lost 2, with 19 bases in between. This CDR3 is CASSPNGPIDAYNEQFF. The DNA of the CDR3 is TGTGCCAGCAGTCCAAACGGACCGATCGACGCCTACAATGAGCAGTTCTTC.

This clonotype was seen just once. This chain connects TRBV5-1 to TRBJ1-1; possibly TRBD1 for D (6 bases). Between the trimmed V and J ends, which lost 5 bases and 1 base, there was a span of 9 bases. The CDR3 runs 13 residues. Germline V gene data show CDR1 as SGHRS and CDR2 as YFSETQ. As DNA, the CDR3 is TGCGCCAGCAGTAGACAGGAGAACACTGAAGCTTTCTTT. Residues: CASSRQENTEAFF.

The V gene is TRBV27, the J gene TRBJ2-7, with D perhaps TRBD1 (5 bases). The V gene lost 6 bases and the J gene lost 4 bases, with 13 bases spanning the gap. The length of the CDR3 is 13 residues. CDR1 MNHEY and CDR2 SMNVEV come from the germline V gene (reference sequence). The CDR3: CASSPLGEYEQYF. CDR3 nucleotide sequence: TGTGCCAGCAGCCCTTTAGGGGAATACGAGCAGTACTTC.

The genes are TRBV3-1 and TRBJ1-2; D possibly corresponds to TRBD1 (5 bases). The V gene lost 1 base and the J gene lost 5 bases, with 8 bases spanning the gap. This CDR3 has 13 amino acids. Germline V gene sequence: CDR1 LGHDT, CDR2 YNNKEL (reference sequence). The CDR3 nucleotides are TGTGCCAGCAGCCAAGTGGGGGAATATGGCTACACCTTC. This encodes CASSQVGEYGYTF.

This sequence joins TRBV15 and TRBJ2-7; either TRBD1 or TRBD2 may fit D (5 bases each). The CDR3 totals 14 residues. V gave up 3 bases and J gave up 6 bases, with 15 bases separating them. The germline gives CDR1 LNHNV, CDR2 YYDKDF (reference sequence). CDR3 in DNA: TGTGCCACCAGCAGGGGGGAAGCGGAGCGCGAGCAGTACTTC. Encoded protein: CATSRGEAEREQYF.

CDR3 nucleotide sequence: TGTGCCAGCAGAGCTGGACAGGGGGTCCAGCCCCAGCATTTT. The encoded protein is CASRAGQGVQPQHF. The chain carries TRBV27 and TRBJ1-5, with 10 bases identical to TRBD1. CDR3 length: 14 amino acids. V dropped 6 bases and J dropped 7; count of bases not matched to a gene: 6. The V gene's germline CDR1 is MNHEY and CDR2 SMNVEV (reference sequence).

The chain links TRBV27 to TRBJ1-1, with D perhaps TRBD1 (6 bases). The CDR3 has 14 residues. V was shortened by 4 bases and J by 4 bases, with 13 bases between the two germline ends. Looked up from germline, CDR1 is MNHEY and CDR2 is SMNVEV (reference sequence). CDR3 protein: CASSYQGFGTEAFF. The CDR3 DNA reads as TGTGCCAGCAGTTACCAGGGGTTTGGCACTGAAGCTTTCTTT.

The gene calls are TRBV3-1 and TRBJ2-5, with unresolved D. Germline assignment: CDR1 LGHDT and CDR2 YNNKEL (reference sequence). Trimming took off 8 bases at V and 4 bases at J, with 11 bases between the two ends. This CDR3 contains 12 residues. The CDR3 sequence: CASGSEAETQYF. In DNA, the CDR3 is TGTGCCAGCGGCTCCGAGGCAGAGACCCAGTACTTC.

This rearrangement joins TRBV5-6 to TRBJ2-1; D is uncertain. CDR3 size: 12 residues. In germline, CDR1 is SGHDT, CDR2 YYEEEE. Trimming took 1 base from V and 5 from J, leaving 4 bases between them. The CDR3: CASSLRDNEQFF. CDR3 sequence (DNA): TGTGCCAGCAGCTTGCGGGACAATGAGCAGTTCTTC.

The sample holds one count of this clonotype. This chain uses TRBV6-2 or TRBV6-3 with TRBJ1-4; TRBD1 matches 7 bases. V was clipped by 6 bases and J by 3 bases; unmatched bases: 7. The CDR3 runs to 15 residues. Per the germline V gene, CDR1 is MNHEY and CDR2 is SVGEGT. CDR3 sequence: CASRVTGASNEKLFF. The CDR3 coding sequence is TGTGCCAGCAGGGTAACAGGGGCGTCTAATGAAAAACTGTTTTTT.

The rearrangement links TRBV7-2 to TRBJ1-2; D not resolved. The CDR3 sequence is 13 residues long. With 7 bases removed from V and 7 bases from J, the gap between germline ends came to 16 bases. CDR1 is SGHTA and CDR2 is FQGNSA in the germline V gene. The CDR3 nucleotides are TGTGCCAGCACAATGGAACGGGTTCGTGGCTACACCTTC. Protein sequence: CASTMERVRGYTF.

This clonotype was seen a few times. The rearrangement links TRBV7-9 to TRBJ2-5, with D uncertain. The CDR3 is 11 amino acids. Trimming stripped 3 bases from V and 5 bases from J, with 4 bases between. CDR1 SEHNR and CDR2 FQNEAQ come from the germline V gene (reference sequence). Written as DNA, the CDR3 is TGTGCCAGCAGCTTCGCGGAGACCCAGTACTTC. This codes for CASSFAETQYF.

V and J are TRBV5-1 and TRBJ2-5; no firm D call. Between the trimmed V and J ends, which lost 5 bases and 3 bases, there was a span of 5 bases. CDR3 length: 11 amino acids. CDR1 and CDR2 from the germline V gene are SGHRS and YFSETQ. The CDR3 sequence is CASRVEETQYF. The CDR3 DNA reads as TGCGCCAGCAGGGTCGAAGAGACCCAGTACTTC.

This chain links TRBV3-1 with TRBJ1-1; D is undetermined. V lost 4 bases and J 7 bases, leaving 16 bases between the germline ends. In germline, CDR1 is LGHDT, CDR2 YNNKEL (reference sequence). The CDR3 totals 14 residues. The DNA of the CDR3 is TGTGCCAGCAGCCCGTATCCGCCGGGGAGTGAAGCTTTCTTT. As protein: CASSPYPPGSEAFF.

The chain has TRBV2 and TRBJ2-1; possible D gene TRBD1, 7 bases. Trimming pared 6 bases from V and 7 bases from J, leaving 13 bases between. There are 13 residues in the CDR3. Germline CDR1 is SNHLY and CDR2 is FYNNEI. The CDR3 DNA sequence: TGTGCCAGCAGAAAGACAGGGAGGAATGAGCAGTTCTTC. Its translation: CASRKTGRNEQFF. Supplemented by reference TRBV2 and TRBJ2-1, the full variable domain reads EPEVTQTPSHQVTQMGQEVILRCVPISNHLYFYWYRQILGQKVEFLVSFYNNEISEKSEIFDDQFSVERPDGSNFTLKIRSTKLEDSAMYFCASRKTGRNEQFFGPGTRLTVL.

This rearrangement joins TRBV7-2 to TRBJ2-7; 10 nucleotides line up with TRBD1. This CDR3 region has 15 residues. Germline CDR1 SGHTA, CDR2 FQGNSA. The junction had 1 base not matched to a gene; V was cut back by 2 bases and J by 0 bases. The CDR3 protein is CASSLRTGGSYEQYF. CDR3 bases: TGTGCCAGCAGCTTAAGGACAGGGGGCTCCTACGAGCAGTACTTC. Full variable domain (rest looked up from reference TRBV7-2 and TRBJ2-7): GAGVSQSPSNKVTEKGKDVELRCDPISGHTALYWYRQSLGQGLEFLIYFQGNSAPDKSGLPSDRFSAERTGGSVSTLTIQRTQQEDSAVYLCASSLRTGGSYEQYFGPGTRLTVT.

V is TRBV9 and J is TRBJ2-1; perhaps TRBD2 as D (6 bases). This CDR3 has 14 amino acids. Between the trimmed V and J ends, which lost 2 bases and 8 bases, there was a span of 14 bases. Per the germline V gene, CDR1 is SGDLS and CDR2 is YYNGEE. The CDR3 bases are TGTGCCAGCAGCGTTCGCCGGAGGGGAGATGAGCAGTTCTTC. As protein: CASSVRRRGDEQFF. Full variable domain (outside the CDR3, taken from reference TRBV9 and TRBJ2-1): DSGVTQTPKHLITATGQRVTLRCSPRSGDLSVYWYQQSLDQGLQFLIQYYNGEERAKGNILERFSAQQFPDLHSELNLSSLELGDSALYFCASSVRRRGDEQFFGPGTRLTVL.

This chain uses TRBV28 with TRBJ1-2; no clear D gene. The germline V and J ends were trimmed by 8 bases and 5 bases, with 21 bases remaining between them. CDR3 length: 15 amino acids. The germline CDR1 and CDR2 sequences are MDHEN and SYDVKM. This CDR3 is CASFGLGKYPYGYTF. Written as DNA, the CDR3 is TGTGCCAGCTTTGGTTTAGGGAAATATCCATATGGCTACACCTTC.

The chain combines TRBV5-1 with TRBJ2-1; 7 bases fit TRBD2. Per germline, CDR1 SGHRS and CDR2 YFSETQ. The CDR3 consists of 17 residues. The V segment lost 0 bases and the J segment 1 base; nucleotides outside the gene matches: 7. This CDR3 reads CASSLALTSPSYNEQFF. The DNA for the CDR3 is TGCGCCAGCAGCTTGGCCCTGACTAGCCCGTCCTACAATGAGCAGTTCTTC. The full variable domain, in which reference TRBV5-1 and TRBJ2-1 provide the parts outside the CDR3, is KAGVTQTPRYLIKTRGQQVTLSCSPISGHRSVSWYQQTPGQGLQFLFEYFSETQRNKGNFPGRFSGRQFSNSRSEMNVSTLELGDSALYLCASSLALTSPSYNEQFFGPGTRLTVL.

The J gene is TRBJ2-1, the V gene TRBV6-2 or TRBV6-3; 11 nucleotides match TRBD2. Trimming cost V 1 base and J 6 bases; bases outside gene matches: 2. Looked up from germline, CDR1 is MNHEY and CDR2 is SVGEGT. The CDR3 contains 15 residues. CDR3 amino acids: CASSYFGTSGNEQFF. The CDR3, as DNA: TGTGCCAGCAGTTACTTCGGGACTAGCGGCAATGAGCAGTTCTTC.

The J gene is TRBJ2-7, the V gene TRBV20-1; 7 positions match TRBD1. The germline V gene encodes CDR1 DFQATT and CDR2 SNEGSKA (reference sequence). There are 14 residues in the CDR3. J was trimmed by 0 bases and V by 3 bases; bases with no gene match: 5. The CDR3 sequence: CSASSGTVSYEQYF. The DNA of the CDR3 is TGCAGTGCTAGTTCTGGGACAGTCTCCTACGAGCAGTACTTC.

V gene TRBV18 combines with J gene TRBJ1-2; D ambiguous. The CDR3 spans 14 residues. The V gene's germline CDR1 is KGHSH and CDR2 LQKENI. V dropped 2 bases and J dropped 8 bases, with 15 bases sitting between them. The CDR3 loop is CASSPGRSRKGYTF. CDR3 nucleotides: TGTGCCAGCTCACCAGGGAGGTCGAGGAAAGGCTACACCTTC.

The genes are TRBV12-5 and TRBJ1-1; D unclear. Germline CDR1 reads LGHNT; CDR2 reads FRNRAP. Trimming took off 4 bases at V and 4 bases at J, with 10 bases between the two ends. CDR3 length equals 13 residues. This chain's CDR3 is CASGSPFATEAFF. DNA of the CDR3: TGTGCTAGTGGTTCCCCTTTCGCCACTGAAGCTTTCTTT.

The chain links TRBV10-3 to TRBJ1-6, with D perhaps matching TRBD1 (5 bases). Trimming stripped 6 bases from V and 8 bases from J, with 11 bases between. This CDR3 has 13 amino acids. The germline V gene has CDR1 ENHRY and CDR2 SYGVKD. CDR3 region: CAIRRDGDSPLHF. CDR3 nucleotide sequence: TGTGCCATCAGGCGGGACGGCGATTCACCCCTCCACTTT.

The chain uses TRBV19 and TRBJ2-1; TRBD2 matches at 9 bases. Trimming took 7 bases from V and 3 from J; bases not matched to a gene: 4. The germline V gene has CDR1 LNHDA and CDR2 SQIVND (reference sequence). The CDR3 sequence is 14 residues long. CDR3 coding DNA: TGTGCCAGTACCATAGCGGGAGTCTACAATGAGCAGTTCTTC. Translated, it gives CASTIAGVYNEQFF.

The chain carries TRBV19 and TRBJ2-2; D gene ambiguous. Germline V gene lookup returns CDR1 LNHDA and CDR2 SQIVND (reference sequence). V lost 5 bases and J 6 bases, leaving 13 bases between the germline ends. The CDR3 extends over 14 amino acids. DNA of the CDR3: TGTGCCAGTAGTCGGCCCAATGACGCCGGGGAGCTGTTTTTT. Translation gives CASSRPNDAGELFF. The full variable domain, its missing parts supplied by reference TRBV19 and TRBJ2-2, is DGGITQSPKYLFRKEGQNVTLSCEQNLNHDAMYWYRQDPGQGLRLIYYSQIVNDFQKGDIAEGYSVSREKKESFPLTVTSAQKNPTAFYLCASSRPNDAGELFFGEGSRLTVL.

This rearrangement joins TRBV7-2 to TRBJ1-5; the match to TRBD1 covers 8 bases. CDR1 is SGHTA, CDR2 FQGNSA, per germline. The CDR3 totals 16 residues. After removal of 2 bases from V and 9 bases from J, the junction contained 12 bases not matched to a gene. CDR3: CASSLNPDRELLPQHF. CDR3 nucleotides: TGTGCCAGCAGCTTAAACCCGGACAGGGAACTTCTGCCCCAGCATTTT.